One sample yielded the 2 T cell receptor beta chains listed below, sequenced in a study of T-cell memory formation after mild COVID-19. One entry per CDR3 protein results from TCRdb running MiXCR on the 5' RACE reads. The sample carries under 250,000 distinct CDR3 sequences, about 11% recorded once. Sequencing was done on a sample of PBMCs or a T cell subset sorted from them (not recorded which). Receptor source: a man between 18 and 29 years old who had mild COVID-19 (a few samples of this study predate the infection). Cell type and time point are not known.

V usage is TRBV5-6 and J usage is TRBJ2-2; D uncertain. V lost 4 bases and J 3 bases, leaving 10 bases between the germline ends. CDR3 size: 14 residues. The germline CDR1 and CDR2 sequences are SGHDT and YYEEEE. CDR3 protein: CASSLDTYTGELFF. The CDR3 DNA reads as TGTGCCAGCAGCCTCGACACTTACACCGGGGAGCTGTTTTTT.

This clonotype was observed a handful of times. The genes are TRBV6-6 and TRBJ1-1, with TRBD1 as a possible D gene (5 bases). From germline, CDR1 is MNHNY and CDR2 SVGAGI (reference sequence). The V end was cut by 1 base, the J end by 3 bases, with 18 bases between. The CDR3 length is 17 residues. The CDR3 DNA reads TGTGCCAGCAGTTACTGGGGCAGCCTTGACGTGGACACTGAAGCTTTCTTT. As protein: CASSYWGSLDVDTEAFF.